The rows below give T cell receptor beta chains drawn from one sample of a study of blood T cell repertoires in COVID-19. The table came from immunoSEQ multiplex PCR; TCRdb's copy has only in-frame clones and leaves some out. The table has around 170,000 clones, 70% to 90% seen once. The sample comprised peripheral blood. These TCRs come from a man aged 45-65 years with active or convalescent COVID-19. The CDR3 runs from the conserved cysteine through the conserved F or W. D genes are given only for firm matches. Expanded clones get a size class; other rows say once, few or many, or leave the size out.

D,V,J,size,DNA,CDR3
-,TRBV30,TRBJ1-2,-,TGTGCCTTCCGGACAGCTAACTATGGCTACACCTTC,CAFRTANYGYTF
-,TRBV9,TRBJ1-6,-,TGTGCCAGCAGCGAGGACACTAATTCACCCCTCCACTTT,CASSEDTNSPLHF
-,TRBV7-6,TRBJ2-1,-,TGTGCCAGCAGCCGCAGCGGGCAAGCTAACAATGAGCAGTTCTTC,CASSRSGQANNEQFF
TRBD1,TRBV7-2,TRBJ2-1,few,TGTGCCAGCAGCGAAGAAACAGGGGCCTCCTACAATGAGCAGTTCTTC,CASSEETGASYNEQFF
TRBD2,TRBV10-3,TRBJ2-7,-,TGTGCCATCAGACCCCCAGCGGGAGGCCCCTACGAGCAGTACTTC,CAIRPPAGGPYEQYF
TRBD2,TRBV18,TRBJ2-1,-,TGTGCCAGCTCACCTAAGACTAGCGGGGTTGGAGGAAATGAGCAGTTCTTC,CASSPKTSGVGGNEQFF
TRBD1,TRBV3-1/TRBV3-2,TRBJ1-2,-,TGTGCCAGCAGCCTCACCGACAGGGGGTCGTTTTATGGCTACACCTTC,CASSLTDRGSFYGYTF
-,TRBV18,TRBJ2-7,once,TGTGCCAGCTCACCCCCGGGCAGGACTTACGAGCAGTACTTC,CASSPPGRTYEQYF
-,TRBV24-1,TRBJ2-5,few,TGTGCCACCAGTGATACCGGGTCGCGGCAAGAGACCCAGTACTTC,CATSDTGSRQETQYF
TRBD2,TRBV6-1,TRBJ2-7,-,TGTGCCAGCAGTGAAGTGGGGACTAGGGCCTACGAGCAGTACTTC,CASSEVGTRAYEQYF
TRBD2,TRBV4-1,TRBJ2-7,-,TGCGCCAGCAGCCAAGGAGGGGCAGCCGGGACTAGCGGGAGAACCTACGAGCAGTACTTC,CASSQGGAAGTSGRTYEQYF
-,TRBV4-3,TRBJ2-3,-,TGCGCCAGCAGCCAAGATCATCTAGCAATCTCAGATACGCAGTATTTT,CASSQDHLAISDTQYF
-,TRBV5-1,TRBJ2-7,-,TGCGCCAGCAGCTCGAGTTTCTACGAGCAGTACTTC,CASSSSFYEQYF
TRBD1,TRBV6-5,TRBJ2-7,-,TGTGCCAGCAGTTTACCGGGGACAGGGAACGAGCAGTACTTC,CASSLPGTGNEQYF
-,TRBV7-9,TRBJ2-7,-,TGTGCCAGCAGCTTAGGTTTGGGCAGAGACTACGAGCAGTACTTC,CASSLGLGRDYEQYF